The 32 T cell receptor beta chains given below trace back to one sample, sequenced in a study of blood T cell repertoires in COVID-19 (TCRdb year 2020). The library was obtained by the immunoSEQ multiplex PCR assay. This is the immuneACCESS table as TCRdb keeps it, with only in-frame sequences that have V and J called. A part of the clones is gone; compared with another copy, unresolved V genes explain less than half, and the rest is unexplained. The table for this sample lists approximately 200,000 clones; 70% to 90% of them were counted only once. The ten largest account for about 9% of the sample. Sequenced sample: PBMCs or T cells enriched from blood (not recorded which). The receptors originated from a middle-aged man who had recovered from COVID-19.

This chain joins TRBV12-3 or TRBV12-4 and TRBJ2-7, with D uncertain. There are 13 residues in the CDR3. Trimming stripped 2 bases from V and 4 bases from J, with 9 bases between. CDR3 loop: CASSLIGEYEQYF. Written as DNA, the CDR3 is TGTGCCAGCAGTTTAATCGGAGAGTACGAGCAGTACTTC.

The chain links TRBV6-5 to TRBJ2-2; 7 nucleotides agree with TRBD2. The V segment lost 4 bases and the J segment 7 bases; nucleotides outside the gene matches: 9. CDR3 length equals 15 residues. The germline V gene has CDR1 MNHEY and CDR2 SVGAGI. The CDR3 loop is CASSLSGRTIGELFF. The CDR3 coding sequence is TGTGCCAGCAGTTTGTCCGGGAGGACCATCGGGGAGCTGTTTTTT.

This sequence joins TRBV15 and TRBJ2-3, with D maybe TRBD2 (5 bases). The germline V and J ends were trimmed by 0 bases and 0 bases, with 13 bases remaining between them. Germline lookup yields CDR1 LNHNV and CDR2 YYDKDF (reference sequence). The CDR3 runs 17 residues. CDR3 loop: CATSRDRGGSSTDTQYF. As DNA, the CDR3 is TGTGCCACCAGCAGAGATCGAGGAGGCAGTAGCACAGATACGCAGTATTTT.

The V and J genes are TRBV5-1 and TRBJ1-1; tentatively, D is TRBD1 (6 bases). Germline CDR1 and CDR2: SGHRS and YFSETQ. V shed 0 bases and J shed 0 bases, with 12 bases lying between them. This CDR3 is 16 amino acids long. CDR3 DNA: TGCGCCAGCAGCTTGGACAGGGCGATATTGAACACTGAAGCTTTCTTT. This sequence encodes CASSLDRAILNTEAFF.

Here the CDR3 DNA reads TGCGCCAGCAGCTTGATGGGTCGGGGGAATGAAGCTTTCTTT. Its protein is CASSLMGRGNEAFF. V gene TRBV5-1 combines with J gene TRBJ1-1; tentatively, D is TRBD1 (5 bases). This CDR3 has 14 amino acids. The germline gives CDR1 SGHRS, CDR2 YFSETQ. V lost 1 base, J lost 7 bases, and 14 bases lay in between.

This clone was found once. This specimen includes other DNA sequences encoding the same CDR3. This chain links TRBV18 with TRBJ1-1, with TRBD1 as a possible D gene (6 bases). CDR1 and CDR2 from the germline V gene are KGHSH and LQKENI. Between the trimmed V and J ends, which lost 3 bases and 3 bases, there was a span of 8 bases. The CDR3 runs to 13 residues. The CDR3 loop is CASSPGQDTEAFF. DNA of the CDR3: TGTGCCAGCTCACCGGGACAAGACACTGAAGCTTTCTTT.

The genes are TRBV7-9 and TRBJ1-4, with D hard to call. CDR3 length equals 15 residues. Trimming removed 2 bases from V and 0 bases from J, with 7 bases in between. Germline CDR1 reads SEHNR; CDR2 reads FQNEAQ (reference sequence). The DNA of the CDR3 is TGTGCCAGCAGCTTAAGCGAGACAACTAATGAAAAACTGTTTTTT. This gives the protein CASSLSETTNEKLFF.

The chain couples TRBV6-5 to TRBJ1-2, with 12 bases identical to TRBD1. The CDR3 runs 15 residues. The germline V gene has CDR1 MNHEY and CDR2 SVGAGI. V dropped 11 bases and J dropped 3; count of bases not matched to a gene: 10. For the CDR3, the DNA is TGTGCCGTACCGGGACAGGGGGCTTTTGACTATGGCTACACCTTC. This gives the protein CAVPGQGAFDYGYTF.

V is TRBV3-1 (or the pseudogene TRBV3-2) and J is TRBJ1-6; 8 bases map to TRBD1. This CDR3 has 18 amino acids. Germline assignment: CDR1 LGHDT and CDR2 YNNKEL (reference sequence). The V gene end was trimmed by 4 bases and the J gene end by 5 bases; junction bases not matched to a gene: 13. This chain's CDR3 is CASSLRGDRGGHNSPLHF. The CDR3 nucleotides read TGTGCCAGCAGCCTAAGGGGAGACAGGGGTGGCCATAATTCACCCCTCCACTTT.

The rearrangement links TRBV9 to TRBJ2-7; TRBD2 aligns across 11 bases. The CDR3 extends over 18 amino acids. V lost 4 bases to trimming and J lost 5 bases; unmatched junction nucleotides: 17. Germline CDR1 and CDR2: SGDLS and YYNGEE. DNA for the CDR3: TGTGCCAGCAGCCCACGGTCAGGGACTAGCGGTAATGGGAACGAGCAGTACTTC. This gives the protein CASSPRSGTSGNGNEQYF.

This clone came up a few times. The chain employs TRBV5-1 and TRBJ2-3; 7 bases fit TRBD2. This CDR3 is 15 amino acids long. Germline V gene lookup returns CDR1 SGHRS and CDR2 YFSETQ. V was clipped by 4 bases and J by 6 bases; unmatched bases: 11. The CDR3 reads CASSVDGRSLDTQYF. Here the CDR3 DNA reads TGCGCCAGCAGCGTGGACGGGAGGTCCCTGGATACGCAGTATTTT.

CDR3 sequence reads: CASSYKRLSTDTQYF. CDR3 DNA sequence: TGTGCCAGCAGTTACAAACGACTGAGCACAGATACGCAGTATTTT. J is TRBJ2-3 and V is TRBV6-5; D call uncertain. V was trimmed by 2 bases and J by 0 bases, leaving 9 bases between them. CDR1 and CDR2 (germline): MNHEY, SVGAGI. The CDR3 length is 15 residues.

The chain combines TRBV12-3 or TRBV12-4 with TRBJ2-7; 8 nucleotides agree with TRBD1. With V trimmed by 3 bases and J by 7 bases, 5 bases remained unmatched. CDR3 length: 13 residues. CDR3 in DNA: TGTGCCAGCAGTTTGCAGGGGGCGAGTGAGCAGTACTTC. It yields the protein CASSLQGASEQYF.

This chain connects TRBV18 to TRBJ1-1, with D uncertain. The V end was cut by 2 bases, the J end by 1 base, with 11 bases between. CDR3 length: 15 amino acids. Germline-derived CDR1 and CDR2 are KGHSH and LQKENI. As DNA, the CDR3 is TGTGCCAGCTCACCAGACCTAGGAACGAACACTGAAGCTTTCTTT. Translating it yields CASSPDLGTNTEAFF.

This clone was seen a few times. The chain joins TRBV9 to TRBJ2-3; 14 bases line up with TRBD2. CDR1 is SGDLS, CDR2 YYNGEE, per germline. The CDR3 covers 17 residues. V trimming: 6 bases; J trimming: 2 bases; junction bases outside the gene matches: 8. CDR3 in DNA: TGTGCCAGCAACCCGGCGGGACTAGCGGGGGACACAGATACGCAGTATTTT. Amino acids: CASNPAGLAGDTDTQYF.

This clone appeared once. The DNA for the CDR3 is TGTGCTAGTGGTTTGAGCAGGGGCCCCTACGAGCAGTACTTC. It encodes CASGLSRGPYEQYF. The genes are TRBV12-5 and TRBJ2-7; TRBD1 is a possible D gene (6 bases). The CDR3 is made up of 14 amino acids. Looked up from germline, CDR1 is LGHNT and CDR2 is FRNRAP. V was shortened by 2 bases and J by 2 bases, with 10 bases between the two germline ends.

The chain couples TRBV30 to TRBJ2-7; 9 bases line up with TRBD2. This CDR3 region has 16 residues. Germline V gene sequence: CDR1 GTSNPN, CDR2 SVGIG (reference sequence). Germline trimming cut 3 bases from V and 0 bases from J; bases unmatched to any gene: 9. In DNA form, the CDR3 reads TGTGCCTGGAGCGCCTCCCCAGCGGGAGGCTCCTACGAGCAGTACTTC. Protein sequence: CAWSASPAGGSYEQYF.

This chain uses TRBV2 with TRBJ2-1; D perhaps matches TRBD1 (5 bases). Trimming removed 7 bases from V and 10 bases from J, with 11 bases in between. Germline V gives CDR1 SNHLY, CDR2 FYNNEI. The CDR3 is 11 amino acids. CDR3 coding DNA: TGTGCCAGCACCTCCCGGACAGAGCAGTTCTTC. Encoded protein: CASTSRTEQFF.

V gene TRBV9 combines with J gene TRBJ1-2; 9 positions match TRBD1. In germline, CDR1 is SGDLS, CDR2 YYNGEE. V lost 6 bases to trimming and J lost 4 bases; unmatched junction nucleotides: 7. The CDR3 has 14 residues. CDR3 coding DNA: TGTGCCAGCACCGGACAGGGGCTTTTCTATGGCTACACCTTC. It encodes CASTGQGLFYGYTF.

This chain uses TRBV10-3 with TRBJ1-5; possible D gene TRBD1, 5 bases. This CDR3 has 14 amino acids. The germline V gene has CDR1 ENHRY and CDR2 SYGVKD. V gave up 0 bases and J gave up 11 bases, with 14 bases separating them. The CDR3 region is CAISESGGVSAQHF. In DNA form, the CDR3 reads TGTGCCATCAGTGAGTCGGGGGGGGTTTCGGCCCAGCATTTT.

V usage is TRBV29-1 and J usage is TRBJ2-1; 10 bases match TRBD2. Germline V gene data show CDR1 as SQVTM and CDR2 as ANQGSEA. This CDR3 comprises 15 residues. J was trimmed by 7 bases and V by 7 bases; bases with no gene match: 13. The CDR3 DNA reads as TGCAGCGGGCTGGCTAGCGGGAGTGGTTGGAATGAGCAGTTCTTC. This sequence encodes CSGLASGSGWNEQFF.

The chain employs TRBV3-1 (or the pseudogene TRBV3-2) and TRBJ1-2; 7 bases agree with TRBD1. V was clipped by 3 bases and J by 4 bases; unmatched bases: 2. This CDR3 spans 13 amino acids. Germline V gene lookup returns CDR1 LGHDT and CDR2 YNNKEL (reference sequence). The CDR3: CASSHGTVYGYTF. CDR3 DNA sequence: TGTGCCAGCAGCCACGGGACAGTCTATGGCTACACCTTC.

The V and J genes are TRBV5-1 and TRBJ1-5; TRBD1 matches 7 bases. This CDR3 spans 13 amino acids. The V gene end was trimmed by 2 bases and the J gene end by 6 bases; junction bases not matched to a gene: 2. Germline V gives CDR1 SGHRS, CDR2 YFSETQ. CDR3 in DNA: TGCGCCAGCAGCTTAGGGGGCGGTCAGCCCCAGCATTTT. This sequence encodes CASSLGGGQPQHF. Using reference TRBV5-1 and TRBJ1-5 for the parts outside the CDR3, the full variable domain is KAGVTQTPRYLIKTRGQQVTLSCSPISGHRSVSWYQQTPGQGLQFLFEYFSETQRNKGNFPGRFSGRQFSNSRSEMNVSTLELGDSALYLCASSLGGGQPQHFGDGTRLSIL.

The chain couples TRBV5-1 to TRBJ2-7; 7 nucleotides match TRBD1. The CDR3 spans 16 residues. CDR1 and CDR2 from the germline V gene are SGHRS and YFSETQ. Germline trimming cut 3 bases from V and 5 bases from J; bases unmatched to any gene: 14. This CDR3 is CASSSTSRGRPNEQYF. The CDR3 bases are TGCGCCAGCAGCTCGACCTCAAGGGGGCGACCGAACGAGCAGTACTTC.

V is TRBV6-2 or TRBV6-3 and J is TRBJ1-5; maybe TRBD1 (5 bases). Between the trimmed V and J ends, which lost 6 bases and 3 bases, there was a span of 12 bases. Germline V gene sequence: CDR1 MNHEY, CDR2 SVGEGT. This CDR3 region has 14 residues. The CDR3 DNA is TGTGCCAGCAGCCGACAGAAAAACAATCAGCCCCAGCATTTT. This gives the protein CASSRQKNNQPQHF.

The CDR3 region has the DNA TGTGCCAGCAGCTTGGGGGGACAGGGGGCGCAGGAAAAACTGTTTTTT. Its translation: CASSLGGQGAQEKLFF. The chain links TRBV5-4 to TRBJ1-4, with 12 bases matching TRBD1. V shed 0 bases, J shed 8 bases, and the junction held 5 bases outside the gene matches. Germline V gene sequence: CDR1 SGHNT, CDR2 YYREEE (reference sequence). The CDR3 is 16 amino acids.

This chain joins TRBV11-2 and TRBJ1-3; D is perhaps TRBD1 (6 bases). CDR1 is SGHAT and CDR2 is FQNNGV in the germline V gene. V lost 5 bases and J 3 bases, leaving 17 bases between the germline ends. CDR3 length equals 16 residues. The CDR3 protein is CASSPQGLLLGNTIYF. CDR3 nucleotide sequence: TGTGCCAGCAGCCCACAGGGCCTATTACTTGGAAACACCATATATTTT.

The chain links TRBV30 to TRBJ1-1; tentatively, D is TRBD1 (6 bases). The CDR3 is 18 residues long. The germline V gene encodes CDR1 GTSNPN and CDR2 SVGIG (reference sequence). V lost 3 bases and J lost 3, with 26 bases in between. As DNA, the CDR3 is TGTGCCTGGAGCCCGAAACAGGGCAGCGTGGTGGGGGACACTGAAGCTTTCTTT. Translated, it gives CAWSPKQGSVVGDTEAFF.

Here the CDR3 reads CASRGGSTDTQYF. As DNA, the CDR3 is TGCGCCAGCAGAGGAGGGAGCACAGATACGCAGTATTTT. The V gene is TRBV5-1, the J gene TRBJ2-3, with TRBD2 as a possible D gene (6 bases). The V end lost 5 bases, the J end lost 0 bases, and 7 bases lay between the germline ends. The CDR3 loop spans 13 amino acids. From germline, CDR1 is SGHRS and CDR2 YFSETQ.

The chain recombines TRBV15 with TRBJ1-2, with D uncertain. This CDR3 has 15 amino acids. V was cut by 2 bases and J by 8 bases, with 18 bases left in between. In germline, CDR1 is LNHNV, CDR2 YYDKDF (reference sequence). The CDR3, as DNA: TGTGCCACCAGCAGACATGACGGCGGGTCGACAGGCTACACCTTC. This codes for CATSRHDGGSTGYTF.

This clone was recorded once. The chain employs TRBV19 and TRBJ2-6; 9 bases fit TRBD2. Germline lookup yields CDR1 LNHDA and CDR2 SQIVND (reference sequence). V shed 0 bases and J 0 bases; nucleotides not matched to a gene: 6. This CDR3 region has 19 residues. The CDR3 reads CASSIDRGGAHSGANVLTF. CDR3 DNA sequence: TGTGCCAGTAGTATAGACCGCGGGGGGGCTCACTCTGGGGCCAACGTCCTGACTTTC.

This clone was seen once. The chain links TRBV3-1 (or the pseudogene TRBV3-2) to TRBJ1-2; 9 bases line up with TRBD1. The CDR3 is 17 amino acids. Germline V CDR1 and CDR2: LGHDT, YNNKEL (reference sequence). Trimming cost V 1 base and J 0 bases; bases outside gene matches: 6. The CDR3: CASSQVRGQGPNYGYTF. CDR3 DNA: TGTGCCAGCAGCCAAGTAAGGGGACAGGGCCCTAACTATGGCTACACCTTC.